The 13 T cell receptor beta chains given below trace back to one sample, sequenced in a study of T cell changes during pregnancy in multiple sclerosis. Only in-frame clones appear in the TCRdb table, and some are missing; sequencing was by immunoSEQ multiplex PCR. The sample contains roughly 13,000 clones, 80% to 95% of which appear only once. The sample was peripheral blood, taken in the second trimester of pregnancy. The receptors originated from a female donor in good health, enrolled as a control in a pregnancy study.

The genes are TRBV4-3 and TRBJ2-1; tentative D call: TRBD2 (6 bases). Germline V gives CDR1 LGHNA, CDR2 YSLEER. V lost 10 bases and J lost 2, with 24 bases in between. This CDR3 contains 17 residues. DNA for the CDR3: TGCGCCACCAGGCCACGGGCAACGGGGGAAGCCTACAATGAGCAGTTCTTC. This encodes CATRPRATGEAYNEQFF.

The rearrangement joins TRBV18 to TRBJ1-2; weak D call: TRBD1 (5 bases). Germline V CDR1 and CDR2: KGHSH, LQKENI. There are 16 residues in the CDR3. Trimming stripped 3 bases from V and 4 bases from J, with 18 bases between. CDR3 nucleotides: TGTGCCAGCTCACCTTTCTCGGAGGGGCGCGTCTATGGCTACACCTTC. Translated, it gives CASSPFSEGRVYGYTF.

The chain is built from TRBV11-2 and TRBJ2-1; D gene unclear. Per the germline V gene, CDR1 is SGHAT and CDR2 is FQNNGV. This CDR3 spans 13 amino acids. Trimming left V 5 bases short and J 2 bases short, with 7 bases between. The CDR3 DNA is TGTGCCAGCAGCCGAGAAGCCTACAATGAGCAGTTCTTC. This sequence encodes CASSREAYNEQFF. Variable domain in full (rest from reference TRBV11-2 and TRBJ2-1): EAGVAQSPRYKIIEKRQSVAFWCNPISGHATLYWYQQILGQGPKLLIQFQNNGVVDDSQLPKDRFSAERLKGVDSTLKIQPAKLEDSAVYLCASSREAYNEQFFGPGTRLTVL.

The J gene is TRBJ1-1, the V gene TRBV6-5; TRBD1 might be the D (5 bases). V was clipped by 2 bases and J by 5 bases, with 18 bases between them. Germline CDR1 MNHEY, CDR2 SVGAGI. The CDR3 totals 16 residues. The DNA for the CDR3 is TGTGCCAGCAGTTACCCCAAGAGGGCAGGGAGGACTGAAGCTTTCTTT. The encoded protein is CASSYPKRAGRTEAFF.

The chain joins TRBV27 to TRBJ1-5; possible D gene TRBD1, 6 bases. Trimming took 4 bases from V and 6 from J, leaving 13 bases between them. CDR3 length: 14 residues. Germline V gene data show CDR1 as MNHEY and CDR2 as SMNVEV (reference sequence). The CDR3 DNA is TGTGCCAGCAGTTCAACAGGGTCAGGTCAGCCCCAGCATTTT. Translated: CASSSTGSGQPQHF.

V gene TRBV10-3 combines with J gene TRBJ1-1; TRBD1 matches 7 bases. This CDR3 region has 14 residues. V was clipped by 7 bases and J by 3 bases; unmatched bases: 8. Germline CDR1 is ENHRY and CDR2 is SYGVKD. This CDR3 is CAIKRQGRDTEAFF. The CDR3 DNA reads TGTGCCATCAAGAGACAGGGAAGGGACACTGAAGCTTTCTTT.

The CDR3 sequence is CASSRDRETEKLFF. The CDR3 nucleotides read TGTGCCAGCAGCCGGGACAGGGAGACGGAAAAACTGTTTTTT. V and J are TRBV6-5 and TRBJ1-4; 9 bases align to TRBD1. The CDR3 contains 14 residues. V dropped 6 bases and J dropped 8; count of bases not matched to a gene: 7. CDR1 and CDR2 (germline): MNHEY, SVGAGI.

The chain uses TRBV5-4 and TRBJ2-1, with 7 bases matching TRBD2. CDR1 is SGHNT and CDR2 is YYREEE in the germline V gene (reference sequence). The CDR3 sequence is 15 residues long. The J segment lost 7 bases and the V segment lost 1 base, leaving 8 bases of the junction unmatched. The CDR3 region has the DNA TGTGCCAGCAGCTTGCGGGGAGGGCCCAGGAATGAGCAGTTCTTC. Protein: CASSLRGGPRNEQFF.

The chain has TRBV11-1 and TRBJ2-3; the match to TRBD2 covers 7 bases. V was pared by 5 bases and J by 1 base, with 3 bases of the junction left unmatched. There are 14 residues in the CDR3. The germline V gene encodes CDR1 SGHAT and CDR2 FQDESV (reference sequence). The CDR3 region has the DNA TGTGCCAGCAGCCTCCGGGGGGGCACAGATACGCAGTATTTT. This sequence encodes CASSLRGGTDTQYF.

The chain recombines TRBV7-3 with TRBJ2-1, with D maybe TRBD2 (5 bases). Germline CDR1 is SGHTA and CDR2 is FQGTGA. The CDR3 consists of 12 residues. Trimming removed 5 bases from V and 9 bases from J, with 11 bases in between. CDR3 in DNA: TGTGCCAGCAGCCGAAAGAGGGCTGAGCAGTTCTTC. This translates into CASSRKRAEQFF.

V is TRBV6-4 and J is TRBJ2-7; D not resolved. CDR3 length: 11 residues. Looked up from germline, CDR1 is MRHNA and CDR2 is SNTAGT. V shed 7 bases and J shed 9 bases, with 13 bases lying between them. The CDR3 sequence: CASMSPSGQYF. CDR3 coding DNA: TGTGCCAGCATGTCTCCCTCGGGGCAGTACTTC.

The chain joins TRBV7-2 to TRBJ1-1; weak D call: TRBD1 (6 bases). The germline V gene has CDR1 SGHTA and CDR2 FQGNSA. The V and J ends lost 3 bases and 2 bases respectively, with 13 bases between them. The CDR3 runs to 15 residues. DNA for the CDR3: TGTGCCAGCAGCTTGGTGGGGGCCCGCAACACTGAAGCTTTCTTT. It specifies CASSLVGARNTEAFF.

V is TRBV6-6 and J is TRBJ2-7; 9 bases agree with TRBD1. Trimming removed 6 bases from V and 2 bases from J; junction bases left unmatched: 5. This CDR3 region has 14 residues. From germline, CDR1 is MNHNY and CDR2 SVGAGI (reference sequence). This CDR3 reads CASRDGTGTYEQYF. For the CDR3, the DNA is TGTGCCAGCAGAGACGGGACAGGGACCTACGAGCAGTACTTC.